The 24 T cell receptor beta chains below come from one sample, sequenced in a study of shared clonotypes between healthy human individuals. Sequenced by immunoSEQ multiplex PCR; TCRdb stores in-frame clones only, minus some. The profile shows roughly 1 million clones, approximately 70% of them singletons. Source material: memory CD4+ T cells sorted from blood. The subset was: CD45RA-negative fraction. All receptors derive from a man aged 18 to 29 in good health.

This clone was seen a handful of times. The sample holds other DNA sequences that translate to the same CDR3. The genes are TRBV6-5 and TRBJ2-7, with TRBD2 identical over 7 bases. Germline CDR1 reads MNHEY; CDR2 reads SVGAGI. The length of the CDR3 is 13 residues. V was clipped by 6 bases and J by 7 bases; unmatched bases: 9. The CDR3 sequence is CASSPGLVGEQYF. CDR3 sequence (DNA): TGTGCCAGCAGCCCTGGACTAGTAGGTGAGCAGTACTTC.

The rearrangement joins TRBV6-5 to TRBJ2-1; the D is unclear. Germline CDR1 is MNHEY and CDR2 is SVGAGI. CDR3 length: 14 residues. Trimming left V 0 bases short and J 8 bases short, with 11 bases between. CDR3 amino acids: CASSYSSGDHEQFF. Written as DNA, the CDR3 is TGTGCCAGCAGTTACTCGTCAGGCGATCATGAGCAGTTCTTC.

The CDR3: CASSIDGQGLRNGYTF. CDR3 DNA: TGTGCCAGTAGTATCGACGGACAGGGACTGAGAAATGGCTACACCTTC. The rearrangement joins TRBV19 to TRBJ1-2, with 8 bases aligning to TRBD1. The CDR3 length is 16 residues. Germline CDR1 and CDR2: LNHDA and SQIVND (reference sequence). V gave up 3 bases and J gave up 6 bases; unmatched junction bases: 12. Filled out from reference TRBV19 and TRBJ1-2, the complete variable domain reads DGGITQSPKYLFRKEGQNVTLSCEQNLNHDAMYWYRQDPGQGLRLIYYSQIVNDFQKGDIAEGYSVSREKKESFPLTVTSAQKNPTAFYLCASSIDGQGLRNGYTFGSGTRLTVV.

The chain links TRBV27 to TRBJ1-5; D perhaps matches TRBD1 (5 bases). Trimming took 1 base from V and 3 from J, leaving 10 bases between them. Germline CDR1 reads MNHEY; CDR2 reads SMNVEV (reference sequence). The CDR3 length is 15 residues. Here the CDR3 DNA reads TGTGCCAGCAGTTTATTTTCCAGGGCCAATCAGCCCCAGCATTTT. Protein sequence: CASSLFSRANQPQHF.

V gene TRBV10-3 combines with J gene TRBJ1-1; D is ambiguous. V dropped 3 bases and J dropped 0 bases, with 8 bases sitting between them. The CDR3 is made up of 14 amino acids. The V gene's germline CDR1 is ENHRY and CDR2 SYGVKD. The DNA for the CDR3 is TGTGCCATCAGTGAAGGGCAGTTGAACACTGAAGCTTTCTTT. It encodes CAISEGQLNTEAFF.

V usage is TRBV5-4 and J usage is TRBJ1-6; a weak D match, TRBD1 (5 bases). The CDR3 covers 14 residues. CDR1 and CDR2 from the germline V gene are SGHNT and YYREEE (reference sequence). Trimming cost V 2 bases and J 7 bases, with 10 bases left between them. The CDR3 nucleotides are TGTGCCAGCAGCTTCCAGGGTCAAAATTCACCCCTCCACTTT. It codes for CASSFQGQNSPLHF.

This clone has just a few counts. This chain connects TRBV10-3 to TRBJ1-2, with a weak D call TRBD1 (5 bases). CDR1 is ENHRY and CDR2 is SYGVKD in the germline V gene. This CDR3 is built from 13 residues. V was shortened by 3 bases and J by 2 bases, with 7 bases between the two germline ends. The CDR3 loop is CAISESGNYGYTF. CDR3 DNA: TGTGCCATCAGTGAATCAGGGAACTATGGCTACACCTTC.

The chain links TRBV2 to TRBJ2-5; 7 bases match TRBD1. This CDR3 has 14 amino acids. With V trimmed by 3 bases and J by 4 bases, 5 bases remained unmatched. Germline V gives CDR1 SNHLY, CDR2 FYNNEI. In nucleotides, the CDR3 is TGTGCCAGCAGTGAGGCGGCAGGGGGAGAGACCCAGTACTTC. It specifies CASSEAAGGETQYF.

This clone was recorded only once. The same CDR3 can be traced to other DNA sequences in this sample. The CDR3 DNA follows: TGTGCCAGCAGTTCAGCGGGAGGGACCTACGAGCAGTACTTC. This gives the protein CASSSAGGTYEQYF. This sequence joins TRBV6-5 and TRBJ2-7; 10 bases agree with TRBD2. V lost 4 bases and J lost 2; bases outside the gene matches: 2. Germline values: CDR1 MNHEY, CDR2 SVGAGI. The CDR3 contains 14 residues.

Concerning this clone itself: This may arise from a read error, as a much more abundant clone is one base away. The same CDR3 is also encoded by other DNA sequences in this sample. The J gene is TRBJ2-5, the V gene TRBV5-6; 10 nucleotides line up with TRBD2. CDR3 size: 18 residues. Germline assignment: CDR1 SGHDT and CDR2 YYEEEE. Here the CDR3 reads CASSFSLAGTPHQETQYF. Here the CDR3 DNA reads TGTGCCAGCAGCTTCTCACTAGCGGGAACTCCTCACCAGGAGACCCAGTACTTC.

The J gene is TRBJ2-7, the V gene TRBV18; D is possibly TRBD1 or TRBD2 (6 bases each). The CDR3 loop spans 15 amino acids. Per the germline V gene, CDR1 is KGHSH and CDR2 is LQKENI. Between the trimmed V and J ends, which lost 4 bases and 2 bases, there was a span of 15 bases. DNA for the CDR3: TGTGCCAGCTCACGAGCCAGGGGACTCCCCTACGAGCAGTACTTC. It codes for CASSRARGLPYEQYF. Full variable domain (missing parts from reference TRBV18 and TRBJ2-7): NAGVMQNPRHLVRRRGQEARLRCSPMKGHSHVYWYRQLPEEGLKFMVYLQKENIIDESGMPKERFSAEFPKEGPSILRIQQVVRGDSAAYFCASSRARGLPYEQYFGPGTRLTVT.

The rearrangement links TRBV9 to TRBJ2-3; 9 positions match TRBD2. The CDR3 covers 16 residues. V dropped 4 bases and J dropped 4; count of bases not matched to a gene: 10. Germline V lookup: CDR1 SGDLS, CDR2 YYNGEE. The CDR3 loop reads CASSPQGTSLPDTQYF. DNA of the CDR3: TGTGCCAGCAGCCCCCAGGGGACTAGCCTCCCAGATACGCAGTATTTT.

To note about this clone: Since a far larger clone is one base different, this is likely a read error. Other DNA sequences within the sample encode an identical CDR3. The chain is built from TRBV18 and TRBJ1-1; no reliable D call. Trimming cost V 5 bases and J 1 base, with 8 bases left between them. The CDR3 contains 13 residues. The germline V gene has CDR1 KGHSH and CDR2 LQKENI. CDR3 protein: CASSTGRNTEAFF. The CDR3 nucleotides read TGTGCCAGCTCAACGGGGAGGAACACTGAAGCTTTCTTT.

J is TRBJ2-2 and V is TRBV11-2; the match to TRBD1 covers 9 bases. This CDR3 has 15 amino acids. Trimming at V came to 7 bases and at J to 6 bases, leaving 9 bases not matched to a gene. Germline values: CDR1 SGHAT, CDR2 FQNNGV. CDR3 loop: CASNLRDREAGELFF. Here the CDR3 DNA reads TGTGCCAGCAACCTCCGGGACAGGGAGGCCGGGGAGCTGTTTTTT. Looking up the rest from reference TRBV11-2 and TRBJ2-2 gives the full variable domain: EAGVAQSPRYKIIEKRQSVAFWCNPISGHATLYWYQQILGQGPKLLIQFQNNGVVDDSQLPKDRFSAERLKGVDSTLKIQPAKLEDSAVYLCASNLRDREAGELFFGEGSRLTVL.

This clone appeared a few times. The chain is built from TRBV5-8 and TRBJ2-7; the D gene is possibly TRBD1 (6 bases). Per the germline V gene, CDR1 is SGHTS and CDR2 is YDEGEE. With 0 bases removed from V and 3 bases from J, the gap between germline ends came to 16 bases. This CDR3 contains 16 residues. The CDR3 nucleotides are TGTGCCAGCAGCTTGGTGACCCGGGACACAAACTACGAGCAGTACTTC. This translates into CASSLVTRDTNYEQYF.

V usage is TRBV27 and J usage is TRBJ1-1; 9 bases line up with TRBD1. This CDR3 has 14 amino acids. Germline V lookup: CDR1 MNHEY, CDR2 SMNVEV (reference sequence). V was clipped by 3 bases and J by 7 bases; unmatched bases: 6. The CDR3 DNA sequence: TGTGCCAGCAGTTTTAACCGGGACAGGGTTGAAGCTTTCTTT. As protein: CASSFNRDRVEAFF.

The rearrangement joins TRBV18 to TRBJ2-5; no reliable D call. The CDR3 length is 13 residues. CDR1 and CDR2 (germline): KGHSH, LQKENI. Trimming stripped 4 bases from V and 2 bases from J, with 8 bases between. Here the CDR3 DNA reads TGTGCCAGCTCACTGGATTGGCAAGAGACCCAGTACTTC. Translated, it gives CASSLDWQETQYF. The full variable domain, completed using reference TRBV18 and TRBJ2-5, is NAGVMQNPRHLVRRRGQEARLRCSPMKGHSHVYWYRQLPEEGLKFMVYLQKENIIDESGMPKERFSAEFPKEGPSILRIQQVVRGDSAAYFCASSLDWQETQYFGPGTRLLVL.

A note on this clone: Other DNA sequences in the same sample also yield this CDR3. The rearrangement joins TRBV5-1 to TRBJ2-3; TRBD2 might be the D (6 bases). V was clipped by 4 bases and J by 1 base, with 13 bases between them. Germline V gene data show CDR1 as SGHRS and CDR2 as YFSETQ. The CDR3 is 15 residues long. The CDR3 DNA reads as TGCGCCAGCAGCCTAAACCCGGGGGGCACAGATACGCAGTATTTT. As protein: CASSLNPGGTDTQYF.

The J gene is TRBJ1-3, the V gene TRBV7-2; D remains unclear. Trimming left V 5 bases short and J 4 bases short, with 9 bases between. Germline CDR1 and CDR2: SGHTA and FQGNSA. The length of the CDR3 is 13 residues. The CDR3 sequence is CASSTGPGNTIYF. The CDR3 DNA follows: TGTGCCAGCAGCACGGGCCCGGGAAACACCATATATTTT.

The chain recombines TRBV7-9 with TRBJ1-4, with unresolved D. Trimming took 2 bases from V and 0 from J, leaving 19 bases between them. The CDR3 spans 19 residues. Germline CDR1 SEHNR, CDR2 FQNEAQ (reference sequence). CDR3 in amino acids: CASSLYPSSRSSTNEKLFF. CDR3 DNA: TGTGCCAGCAGCTTATACCCTTCCAGCAGAAGTTCAACTAATGAAAAACTGTTTTTT.

This rearrangement joins TRBV6-5 to TRBJ1-1, with D possibly matching TRBD1 (5 bases). Trimming stripped 5 bases from V and 7 bases from J, with 14 bases between. This CDR3 contains 13 residues. Germline values: CDR1 MNHEY, CDR2 SVGAGI. The CDR3 loop reads CASSRRGLGEAFF. CDR3 bases: TGTGCCAGCAGTAGGAGGGGCTTGGGTGAAGCTTTCTTT.

This chain links TRBV14 with TRBJ2-2, with 7 bases fitting TRBD2. Trimming removed 4 bases from V and 2 bases from J; junction bases left unmatched: 13. Germline CDR1 and CDR2: SGHDN and FVKESK. CDR3 length: 18 amino acids. As DNA, the CDR3 is TGTGCCAGCAGCCGCCTACCCGGGACTACCATAAACACCGGGGAGCTGTTTTTT. Protein sequence: CASSRLPGTTINTGELFF.

J is TRBJ1-1 and V is TRBV30; 7 positions agree with TRBD1. The V segment lost 4 bases and the J segment 7 bases; nucleotides outside the gene matches: 6. Germline CDR1 reads GTSNPN; CDR2 reads SVGIG (reference sequence). The CDR3 runs to 12 residues. The CDR3 region has the DNA TGTGCCTGGATCGCCAGACAGGGTGAAGCTTTCTTT. The encoded protein is CAWIARQGEAFF. Full variable domain (outside the CDR3, taken from reference TRBV30 and TRBJ1-1): SQTIHQWPATLVQPVGSPLSLECTVEGTSNPNLYWYRQAAGRGLQLLFYSVGIGQISSEVPQNLSASRPQDRQFILSSKKLLLSDSGFYLCAWIARQGEAFFGQGTRLTVV.

This chain links TRBV7-2 with TRBJ2-3, with D possibly TRBD2 on 5 matching bases. This CDR3 is built from 17 residues. V shed 0 bases and J shed 3 bases, with 16 bases lying between them. Germline-derived CDR1 and CDR2 are SGHTA and FQGNSA. The CDR3 spells CASSLAQRGFRTDTQYF. The CDR3 DNA follows: TGTGCCAGCAGCTTAGCCCAGCGAGGGTTTAGAACAGATACGCAGTATTTT.